Presented here are 15 T cell receptor beta chains from one specimen sequenced in a study of blood T cell repertoires in COVID-19. Generated by immunoSEQ multiplex PCR, the TCRdb table keeps only in-frame clones and is missing some. The repertoire holds around 250,000 clones, more than 75% seen once, with approximately 6.6% in the top ten. The source material was PBMCs or T cells enriched from blood (not recorded which). The receptors derive from a woman aged 50 to 60 who had been exposed to COVID-19.

The chain couples TRBV5-8 to TRBJ1-1, with 7 bases identical to TRBD1. The J segment lost 1 base and the V segment lost 3 bases, leaving 6 bases of the junction unmatched. The CDR3 covers 15 residues. Germline CDR1 is SGHTS and CDR2 is YDEGEE. CDR3 coding DNA: TGTGCCAGCAGCTCGCGGACAGGATCGAACACTGAAGCTTTCTTT. Translating gives CASSSRTGSNTEAFF.

V gene TRBV11-2 combines with J gene TRBJ1-1, with D unresolved. Per germline, CDR1 SGHAT and CDR2 FQNNGV. This CDR3 is 14 amino acids long. V gave up 0 bases and J gave up 3 bases, with 8 bases separating them. CDR3 nucleotide sequence: TGTGCCAGCAGCTTAGATGGCGGCGACACTGAAGCTTTCTTT. It yields the protein CASSLDGGDTEAFF.

The genes are TRBV5-1 and TRBJ2-2; TRBD1 matches 9 bases. This CDR3 has 15 residues. Germline V gene data show CDR1 as SGHRS and CDR2 as YFSETQ. The ends lost 4 bases at V and 4 bases at J; junction bases unmatched: 5. In DNA form, the CDR3 reads TGCGCCAGCAGCCGCGGACAGGGGACCACCGGGGAGCTGTTTTTT. Its protein is CASSRGQGTTGELFF.

The V call is TRBV7-8, the J call TRBJ2-2, with a possible D match to TRBD1 (5 bases). V was shortened by 0 bases and J by 6 bases, with 8 bases between the two germline ends. The CDR3 runs 14 residues. The germline CDR1 and CDR2 sequences are SGHVS and FQNEAQ. The CDR3 DNA reads as TGTGCCAGCAGCTTAGCGGGGCCCCCCGGGGAGCTGTTTTTT. This codes for CASSLAGPPGELFF.

CDR3 DNA: TGTGCCAGCAGCCTTCGCGGACAGGGGGCGCGTGCAGATACGCAGTATTTT. Translating it yields CASSLRGQGARADTQYF. The chain employs TRBV6-2 or TRBV6-3 and TRBJ2-3, with 11 positions matching TRBD1. The CDR3 is 17 residues long. Germline CDR1 is MNHEY and CDR2 is SVGEGT. The junction had 12 bases not matched to a gene; V was cut back by 6 bases and J by 4 bases.

The genes are TRBV19 and TRBJ1-1; D gene uncertain. The CDR3 totals 15 residues. Germline CDR1 LNHDA, CDR2 SQIVND (reference sequence). The germline V and J ends were trimmed by 3 bases and 4 bases, with 15 bases remaining between them. The CDR3 sequence is CASSIGPVSGTEAFF. The CDR3 nucleotides are TGTGCCAGTAGTATTGGCCCCGTGAGCGGCACTGAAGCTTTCTTT.

This clone was counted between two and nine times. This rearrangement joins TRBV12-3 or TRBV12-4 to TRBJ1-1; D may be TRBD1 (6 bases). The V end lost 2 bases, the J end lost 8 bases, and 6 bases lay between the germline ends. The CDR3 has 11 amino acids. DNA of the CDR3: TGTGCCAGCAGTTTAACAGGGGAAGCTTTCTTT. Amino acid sequence: CASSLTGEAFF.

J is TRBJ2-1 and V is TRBV12-5, with 7 bases fitting TRBD1. V lost 7 bases and J lost 4; bases outside the gene matches: 4. Germline CDR1 is LGHNT and CDR2 is FRNRAP. The CDR3 is 13 amino acids. CDR3 nucleotide sequence: TGTGCTAGTGCCTCGACAGGGTACAATGAGCAGTTCTTC. This translates into CASASTGYNEQFF.

The chain links TRBV19 to TRBJ2-3; maybe TRBD2 (7 bases). CDR1 is LNHDA, CDR2 SQIVND, per germline (reference sequence). CDR3 length: 16 residues. Trimming stripped 3 bases from V and 0 bases from J, with 13 bases between. CDR3 DNA: TGTGCCAGTAGTATGATGGCGGGGGCTAGCACAGATACGCAGTATTTT. Amino acids: CASSMMAGASTDTQYF.

This rearrangement joins TRBV6-5 to TRBJ2-7, with TRBD2 matching over 8 bases. The germline gives CDR1 MNHEY, CDR2 SVGAGI. This CDR3 is 15 amino acids long. After removal of 2 bases from V and 1 base from J, the junction contained 4 bases not matched to a gene. CDR3 residues: CASSYTGGESYEQYF. The CDR3 DNA reads as TGTGCCAGCAGTTACACGGGGGGGGAGTCCTACGAGCAGTACTTC.

CDR3: CASSHENRRTSGQYF. The CDR3 DNA reads TGTGCCAGCAGCCACGAAAATCGACGGACTAGCGGGCAGTACTTC. The chain uses TRBV6-2 or TRBV6-3 and TRBJ2-7; 10 bases fit TRBD2. This CDR3 is built from 15 residues. Germline values: CDR1 MNHEY, CDR2 SVGEGT. V gave up 6 bases and J gave up 9 bases; unmatched junction bases: 14.

This clone was detected once. The rearrangement links TRBV5-1 to TRBJ1-6; the D gene is possibly TRBD1 (5 bases). V was clipped by 4 bases and J by 6 bases, with 14 bases between them. CDR1 and CDR2 from the germline V gene are SGHRS and YFSETQ. The CDR3 is 15 amino acids. Here the CDR3 DNA reads TGCGCCAGCAGCCCGGATAACAGGCTTAATTCACCCCTCCACTTT. Amino acid sequence: CASSPDNRLNSPLHF.

V gene TRBV5-4 combines with J gene TRBJ2-1, with TRBD2 matching over 13 bases. From germline, CDR1 is SGHNT and CDR2 YYREEE (reference sequence). J gave up 10 bases and V 3 bases, and 10 bases lay outside the gene matches. This CDR3 is built from 16 residues. This CDR3 is CASSSQTSGGTGEQFF. DNA for the CDR3: TGTGCCAGCAGCTCCCAGACTAGCGGGGGGACAGGGGAGCAGTTCTTC.

V usage is TRBV30 and J usage is TRBJ2-6, with 10 nucleotides matching TRBD1. The CDR3 is made up of 19 amino acids. The germline V gene encodes CDR1 GTSNPN and CDR2 SVGIG (reference sequence). V trimming: 5 bases; J trimming: 0 bases; junction bases outside the gene matches: 13. CDR3 sequence: CAWGPTGGGLSSGANVLTF. CDR3 in DNA: TGTGCCTGGGGTCCGACAGGGGGCGGATTAAGCTCTGGGGCCAACGTCCTGACTTTC.

The V call is TRBV5-1, the J call TRBJ2-7, with a weak D call TRBD1 (6 bases). Trimming took off 4 bases at V and 3 bases at J, with 17 bases between the two ends. Germline V gene data show CDR1 as SGHRS and CDR2 as YFSETQ. The CDR3 consists of 15 residues. The CDR3 DNA sequence: TGCGCCAGCAGCCTTACAGGGATTAGGTTCTACGAGCAGTACTTC. Its protein product is CASSLTGIRFYEQYF.